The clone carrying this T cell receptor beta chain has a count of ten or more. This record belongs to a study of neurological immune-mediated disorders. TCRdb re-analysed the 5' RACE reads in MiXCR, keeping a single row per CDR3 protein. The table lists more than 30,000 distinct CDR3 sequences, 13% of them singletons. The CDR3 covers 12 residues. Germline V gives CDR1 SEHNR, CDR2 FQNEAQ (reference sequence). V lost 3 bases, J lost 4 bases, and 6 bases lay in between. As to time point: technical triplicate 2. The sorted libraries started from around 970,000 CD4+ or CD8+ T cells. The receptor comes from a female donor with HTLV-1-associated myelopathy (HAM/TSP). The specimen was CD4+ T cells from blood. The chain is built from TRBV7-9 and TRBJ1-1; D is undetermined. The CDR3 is CASSFSSTEAFF. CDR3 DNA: TGTGCCAGCAGCTTTTCTAGCACTGAAGCTTTCTTT.